Presented here are 10 T cell receptor beta chains from one specimen sequenced in a study of blood T cell repertoires in COVID-19. Sequencing used immunoSEQ multiplex PCR; TCRdb keeps in-frame clones, though not all of them. The table lists 110,000 to 150,000 clones, about 84% of them singletons. Specimen: peripheral blood. The receptor source for this set is a woman aged 45-60 years with acute or convalescent COVID-19.

V gene TRBV5-4 combines with J gene TRBJ2-6; D ambiguous. This CDR3 is 17 amino acids long. The germline CDR1 and CDR2 sequences are SGHNT and YYREEE (reference sequence). Trimming pared 0 bases from V and 2 bases from J, leaving 12 bases between. DNA of the CDR3: TGTGCCAGCAGCTTGGACTTACCTAGAACTGGGGCCAACGTCCTGACTTTC. Translated, it gives CASSLDLPRTGANVLTF.

The rearrangement uses TRBV4-3 and TRBJ1-4; D remains ambiguous. The CDR3 is 14 amino acids. V shed 3 bases and J shed 1 base, with 6 bases lying between them. Germline loops: CDR1 LGHNA, CDR2 YSLEER. CDR3 amino acids: CASSQRGTNEKLFF. The CDR3 coding sequence is TGCGCCAGCAGCCAGCGGGGAACTAATGAAAAACTGTTTTTT.

The V gene is TRBV27, the J gene TRBJ1-1, with TRBD1 matching over 8 bases. V dropped 2 bases and J dropped 1; count of bases not matched to a gene: 9. Germline CDR1 reads MNHEY; CDR2 reads SMNVEV (reference sequence). The CDR3 totals 17 residues. Written as DNA, the CDR3 is TGTGCCAGCAGTTTAGACAGGGGACAAACTACGAACACTGAAGCTTTCTTT. It translates to CASSLDRGQTTNTEAFF.

This chain joins TRBV30 and TRBJ2-7; TRBD1 agrees at 10 bases. The CDR3 has 13 amino acids. V shed 6 bases, J shed 2 bases, and the junction held 4 bases outside the gene matches. Germline-derived CDR1 and CDR2 are GTSNPN and SVGIG (reference sequence). The CDR3 coding sequence is TGTGCCTGTTCCGGGACAGGGGCCTACGAGCAGTACTTC. It yields the protein CACSGTGAYEQYF.

The chain combines TRBV4-2 with TRBJ1-4; 7 positions match TRBD1. J gave up 6 bases and V 1 base, and 11 bases lay outside the gene matches. CDR3 length: 17 residues. Germline loops: CDR1 LGHNA, CDR2 YNFKEQ. This chain's CDR3 is CASSQGQSGDRDEKLFF. The CDR3 region has the DNA TGTGCCAGCAGCCAAGGGCAATCCGGAGACAGGGATGAAAAACTGTTTTTT.

The CDR3 reads CASSLAGLGNTIYF. The CDR3 DNA follows: TGTGCCAGCAGCTTGGCGGGACTTGGAAACACCATATATTTT. The V gene is TRBV5-6, the J gene TRBJ1-3; TRBD1 might be the D (5 bases). Trimming pared 0 bases from V and 3 bases from J, leaving 7 bases between. This CDR3 is 14 amino acids long. Germline values: CDR1 SGHDT, CDR2 YYEEEE.

The chain links TRBV3-1 (or the pseudogene TRBV3-2) to TRBJ1-1; possible D gene TRBD1, 5 bases. This CDR3 has 13 residues. V dropped 3 bases and J dropped 10 bases, with 15 bases sitting between them. Germline V gives CDR1 LGHDT, CDR2 YNNKEL (reference sequence). As DNA, the CDR3 is TGTGCCAGCAGCCAGGAACCCAGGGCCTTAGCTTTCTTT. Its protein is CASSQEPRALAFF.

The chain couples TRBV2 to TRBJ1-5; D gene unclear. From germline, CDR1 is SNHLY and CDR2 FYNNEI. The CDR3 is made up of 17 amino acids. V gave up 2 bases and J gave up 0 bases, with 14 bases separating them. The CDR3 DNA sequence: TGTGCCAGCAGTGAACGGTCAACCCCCCTTAGCAATCAGCCCCAGCATTTT. This codes for CASSERSTPLSNQPQHF.

V usage is TRBV3-1 (or the pseudogene TRBV3-2) and J usage is TRBJ1-2, with 8 bases that match TRBD1. This CDR3 spans 14 amino acids. Per germline, CDR1 LGHDT and CDR2 YNNKEL (reference sequence). V trimming: 3 bases; J trimming: 8 bases; junction bases outside the gene matches: 8. This chain's CDR3 is CASSQEGQGGGYTF. In DNA, the CDR3 is TGTGCCAGCAGCCAGGAAGGACAGGGTGGCGGCTACACCTTC.

The gene calls are TRBV10-3 and TRBJ2-1; TRBD1 matches at 9 bases. Germline loops: CDR1 ENHRY, CDR2 SYGVKD. This CDR3 region has 14 residues. The V and J ends lost 10 bases and 8 bases, in that order; junction bases with no gene match: 12. CDR3: CATHPGQGQDEQFF. CDR3 sequence (DNA): TGTGCCACCCATCCGGGACAGGGCCAGGATGAGCAGTTCTTC.